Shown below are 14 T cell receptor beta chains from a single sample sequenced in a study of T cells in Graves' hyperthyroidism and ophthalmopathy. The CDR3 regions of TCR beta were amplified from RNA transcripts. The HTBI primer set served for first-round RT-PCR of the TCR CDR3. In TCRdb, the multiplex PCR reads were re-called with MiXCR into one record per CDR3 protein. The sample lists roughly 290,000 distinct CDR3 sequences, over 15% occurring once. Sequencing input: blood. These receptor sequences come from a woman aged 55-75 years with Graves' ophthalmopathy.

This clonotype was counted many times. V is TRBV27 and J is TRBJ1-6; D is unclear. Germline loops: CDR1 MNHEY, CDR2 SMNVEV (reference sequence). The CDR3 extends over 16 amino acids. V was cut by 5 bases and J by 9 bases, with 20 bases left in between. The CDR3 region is CASSLSPNTNVSPLHF. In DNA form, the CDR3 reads TGTGCCAGCAGTCTTTCTCCTAACACGAACGTTTCACCCCTCCACTTT.

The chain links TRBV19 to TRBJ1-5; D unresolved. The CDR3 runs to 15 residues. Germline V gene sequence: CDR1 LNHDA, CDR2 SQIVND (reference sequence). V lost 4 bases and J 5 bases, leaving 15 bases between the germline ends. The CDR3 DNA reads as TGTGCCAGTAGTACGGACGCGTATGCTTATCAGCCCCAGCATTTT. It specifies CASSTDAYAYQPQHF.

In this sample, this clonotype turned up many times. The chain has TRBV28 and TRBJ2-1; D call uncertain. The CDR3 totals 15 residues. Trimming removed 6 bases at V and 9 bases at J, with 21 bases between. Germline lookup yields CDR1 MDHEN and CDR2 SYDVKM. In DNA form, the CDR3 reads TGTGCCAGCAGCACCCGAGGACGGCGGCTGATTGAGCAGTTCTTC. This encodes CASSTRGRRLIEQFF.

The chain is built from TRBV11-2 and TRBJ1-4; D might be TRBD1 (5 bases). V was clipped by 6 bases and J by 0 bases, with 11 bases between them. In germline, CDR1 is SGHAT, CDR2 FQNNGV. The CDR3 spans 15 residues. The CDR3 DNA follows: TGTGCCAGCAGTACCAGGGCCGCAACTAATGAAAAACTGTTTTTT. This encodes CASSTRAATNEKLFF. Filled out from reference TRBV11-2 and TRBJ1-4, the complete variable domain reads EAGVAQSPRYKIIEKRQSVAFWCNPISGHATLYWYQQILGQGPKLLIQFQNNGVVDDSQLPKDRFSAERLKGVDSTLKIQPAKLEDSAVYLCASSTRAATNEKLFFGSGTQLSVL.

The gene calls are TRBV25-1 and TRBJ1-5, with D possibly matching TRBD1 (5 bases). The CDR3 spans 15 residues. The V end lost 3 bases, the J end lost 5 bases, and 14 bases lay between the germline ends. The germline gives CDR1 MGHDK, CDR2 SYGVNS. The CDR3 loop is CASSDARDHYQPQHF. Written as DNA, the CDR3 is TGTGCCAGCAGTGACGCACGGGACCATTATCAGCCCCAGCATTTT.

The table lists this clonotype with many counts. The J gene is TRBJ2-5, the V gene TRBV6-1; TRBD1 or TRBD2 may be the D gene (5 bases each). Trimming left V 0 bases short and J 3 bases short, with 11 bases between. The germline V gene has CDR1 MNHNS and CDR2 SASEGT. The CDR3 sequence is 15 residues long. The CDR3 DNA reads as TGTGCCAGCAGTGAAGCATCTATGGGGGAAGAGACCCAGTACTTC. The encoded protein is CASSEASMGEETQYF.

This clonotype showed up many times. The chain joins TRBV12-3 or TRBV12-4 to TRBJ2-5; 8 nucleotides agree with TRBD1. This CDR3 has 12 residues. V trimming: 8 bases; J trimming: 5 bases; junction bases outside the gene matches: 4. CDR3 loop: CASGQGWETQYF. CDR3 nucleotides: TGTGCCAGCGGACAGGGCTGGGAGACCCAGTACTTC.

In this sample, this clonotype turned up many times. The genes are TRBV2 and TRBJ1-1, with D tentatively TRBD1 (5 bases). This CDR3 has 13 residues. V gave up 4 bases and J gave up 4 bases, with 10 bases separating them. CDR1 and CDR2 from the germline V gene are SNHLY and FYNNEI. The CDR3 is CASSVQGFTEAFF. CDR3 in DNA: TGTGCCAGCAGTGTTCAGGGTTTCACTGAAGCTTTCTTT.

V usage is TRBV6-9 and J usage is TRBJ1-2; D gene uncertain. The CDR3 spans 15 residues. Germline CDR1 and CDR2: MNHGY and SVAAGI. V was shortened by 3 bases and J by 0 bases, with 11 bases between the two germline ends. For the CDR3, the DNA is TGTGCCAGCAGTTACCTCGAAAGGCCTAACTATGGCTACACCTTC. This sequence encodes CASSYLERPNYGYTF.

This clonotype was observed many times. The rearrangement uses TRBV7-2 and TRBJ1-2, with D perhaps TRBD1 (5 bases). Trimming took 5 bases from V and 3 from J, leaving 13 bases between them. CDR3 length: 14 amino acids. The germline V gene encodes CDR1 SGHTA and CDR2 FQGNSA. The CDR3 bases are TGTGCCAGCAGCGGGTCGGGGGGGTACTATGGCTACACCTTC. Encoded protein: CASSGSGGYYGYTF.

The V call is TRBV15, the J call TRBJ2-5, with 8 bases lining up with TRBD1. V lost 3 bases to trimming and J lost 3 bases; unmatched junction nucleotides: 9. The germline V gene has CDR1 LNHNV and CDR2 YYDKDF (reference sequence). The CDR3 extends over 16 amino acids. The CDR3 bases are TGTGCCACCAGCAGCCTAGACAGGGGTCGGGAAGAGACCCAGTACTTC. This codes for CATSSLDRGREETQYF.

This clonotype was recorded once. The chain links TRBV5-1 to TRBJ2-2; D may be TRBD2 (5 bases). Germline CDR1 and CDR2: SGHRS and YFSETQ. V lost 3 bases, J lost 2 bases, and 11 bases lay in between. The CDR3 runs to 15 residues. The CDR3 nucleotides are TGCGCCAGCAGCTCTACGAGGGTTAACACCGGGGAGCTGTTTTTT. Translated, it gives CASSSTRVNTGELFF.

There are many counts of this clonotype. CDR3 residues: CAIGRGAGSTDTQYF. The DNA for the CDR3 is TGTGCCATCGGCCGAGGGGCGGGTAGCACAGATACGCAGTATTTT. The chain has TRBV10-3 and TRBJ2-3, with D perhaps TRBD1 or TRBD2 (5 bases each). The CDR3 is made up of 15 amino acids. V shed 8 bases and J shed 0 bases, with 15 bases lying between them. Germline CDR1 is ENHRY and CDR2 is SYGVKD.

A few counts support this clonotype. This CDR3 reads CASGSGGAPGANVLTF. As DNA, the CDR3 is TGTGCCAGCGGATCAGGGGGGGCGCCTGGGGCCAACGTCCTGACTTTC. V gene TRBV6-1 combines with J gene TRBJ2-6, with D possibly being TRBD1 or TRBD2 (7 bases each). The ends were cut back, 8 bases at V and 2 bases at J, with 16 bases in the middle. CDR1 is MNHNS, CDR2 SASEGT, per germline. The CDR3 runs 16 residues.